These 26 T cell receptor beta chains share one sample of origin, sequenced in a study of blood T cell repertoires in COVID-19. TCRdb keeps only in-frame clones here, not all; method: immunoSEQ multiplex PCR. This table holds a few hundred thousand clones, around 83% found once. The sequencing sample was made of peripheral blood. These receptors were obtained from a woman between 50 and 59 years old with acute or convalescent COVID-19.

This chain uses TRBV6-5 with TRBJ1-2; 8 nucleotides agree with TRBD1. The CDR3 is 16 residues long. With 4 bases clipped from V and 4 bases from J, the junction kept 11 bases outside the gene matches. CDR1 MNHEY and CDR2 SVGAGI come from the germline V gene. The CDR3 reads CASSSPLGTGFYGYTF. The CDR3 DNA follows: TGTGCCAGCAGTTCCCCCCTGGGGACAGGCTTCTATGGCTACACCTTC.

The rearrangement joins TRBV27 to TRBJ2-5; TRBD2 aligns across 13 bases. J gave up 5 bases and V 6 bases, and 3 bases lay outside the gene matches. Germline loops: CDR1 MNHEY, CDR2 SMNVEV (reference sequence). The CDR3 sequence is 14 residues long. CDR3 amino acids: CASRGLAGAETQYF. In DNA form, the CDR3 reads TGTGCCAGCAGAGGACTAGCGGGAGCGGAGACCCAGTACTTC.

This rearrangement joins TRBV29-1 to TRBJ2-1; D is possibly TRBD2 (6 bases). V dropped 4 bases and J dropped 9 bases, with 10 bases sitting between them. CDR1 SQVTM and CDR2 ANQGSEA come from the germline V gene. This CDR3 contains 11 residues. The CDR3 DNA reads TGCAGCGTTGGCCCCGGGGGTGAGCAGTTCTTC. It codes for CSVGPGGEQFF.

The rearrangement uses TRBV19 and TRBJ1-1, with 8 bases that match TRBD1. V was pared by 11 bases and J by 0 bases, with 29 bases of the junction left unmatched. The CDR3 is 21 amino acids. Germline CDR1 reads LNHDA; CDR2 reads SQIVND (reference sequence). CDR3 bases: TGTGCCTCAAAGGGACGAGGGGCGCTGAACAGGGGGTCATTCTTGAACACTGAAGCTTTCTTT. It translates to CASKGRGALNRGSFLNTEAFF.

This rearrangement joins TRBV21-1 to TRBJ1-2; the table assigns TRBD1, which was not confirmed against the DNA. TRBV21-1 constitutes a pseudogene. The CDR3 covers 14 residues. CDR3 region: CASSNTTGVYGYTF. In DNA form, the CDR3 reads TGTGCCAGCAGTAACACCACAGGGGTCTATGGCTACACCTTC.

The V gene is TRBV7-9, the J gene TRBJ2-3; D gene ambiguous. The CDR3 spans 15 residues. Per the germline V gene, CDR1 is SEHNR and CDR2 is FQNEAQ (reference sequence). V lost 4 bases to trimming and J lost 4 bases, with 15 bases between them. This CDR3 reads CASSSPGDRADTQYF. Here the CDR3 DNA reads TGTGCCAGCAGCTCCCCCGGCGATCGGGCAGATACGCAGTATTTT.

This chain links TRBV19 with TRBJ1-5, with TRBD1 matching 9 bases. The CDR3 consists of 14 residues. Germline CDR1 and CDR2: LNHDA and SQIVND (reference sequence). V dropped 8 bases and J dropped 1; count of bases not matched to a gene: 3. The CDR3 DNA reads as TGTGCCAGTCAGGACAGGGGAAGCAATCAGCCCCAGCATTTT. This codes for CASQDRGSNQPQHF.

This chain joins TRBV3-1 (or the pseudogene TRBV3-2) and TRBJ1-4; D remains ambiguous. In germline, CDR1 is LGHDT, CDR2 YNNKEL (reference sequence). Trimming took off 4 bases at V and 0 bases at J, with 6 bases between the two ends. The CDR3 runs 14 residues. DNA for the CDR3: TGTGCCAGCAGCCTAAGAGCAACTAATGAAAAACTGTTTTTT. Its translation: CASSLRATNEKLFF.

This chain links TRBV19 with TRBJ1-1, with 10 bases that match TRBD1. CDR1 is LNHDA, CDR2 SQIVND, per germline (reference sequence). Losses at the gene ends were 7 bases for V and 3 bases for J; bases not matched to a gene: 8. The CDR3 runs 15 residues. CDR3 nucleotides: TGTGCCAGTACCACGACCGGGACAGGGGACACTGAAGCTTTCTTT. It specifies CASTTTGTGDTEAFF.

The V and J genes are TRBV16 and TRBJ1-6; 7 bases fit TRBD1. Germline V gene data show CDR1 as KGHSY and CDR2 as FQNENV. After removal of 6 bases from V and 7 bases from J, the junction contained 12 bases not matched to a gene. The length of the CDR3 is 16 residues. The CDR3 DNA reads TGTGCCAGCAGTCAAGCCCCAGGGGGTCGGAATTCACCCCTCCACTTT. This translates into CASSQAPGGRNSPLHF. Looking up the rest from reference TRBV16 and TRBJ1-6 gives the full variable domain: GEEVAQTPKHLVRGEGQKAKLYCAPIKGHSYVFWYQQVLKNEFKFLISFQNENVFDETGMPKERFSAKCLPNSPCSLEIQATKLEDSAVYFCASSQAPGGRNSPLHFGNGTRLTVT.

The chain has TRBV7-8 and TRBJ2-7; weak D call: TRBD1 (5 bases). This CDR3 has 13 residues. V gave up 3 bases and J gave up 6 bases, with 12 bases separating them. Germline-derived CDR1 and CDR2 are SGHVS and FQNEAQ. The CDR3 region is CASSLGREAEQYV. DNA of the CDR3: TGTGCCAGCAGCTTGGGCAGGGAAGCCGAGCAGTACGTC.

The chain recombines TRBV30 with TRBJ1-1; D gene unclear. The CDR3 is 13 amino acids. Germline lookup yields CDR1 GTSNPN and CDR2 SVGIG (reference sequence). V was cut by 4 bases and J by 0 bases, with 9 bases left in between. CDR3 sequence (DNA): TGTGCCTGGAATCGGGGTATGAACACTGAAGCTTTCTTT. It encodes CAWNRGMNTEAFF.

The chain links TRBV5-6 to TRBJ1-5; unclear D gene. This CDR3 is built from 15 residues. Between the trimmed V and J ends, which lost 4 bases and 0 bases, there was a span of 11 bases. Germline V gives CDR1 SGHDT, CDR2 YYEEEE. The CDR3 DNA follows: TGTGCCAGCAGCGACGGGTCCTATAGCAATCAGCCCCAGCATTTT. As protein: CASSDGSYSNQPQHF. Filled out from reference TRBV5-6 and TRBJ1-5, the complete variable domain reads DAGVTQSPTHLIKTRGQQVTLRCSPKSGHDTVSWYQQALGQGPQFIFQYYEEEERQRGNFPDRFSGHQFPNYSSELNVNALLLGDSALYLCASSDGSYSNQPQHFGDGTRLSIL.

The rearrangement links TRBV5-5 to TRBJ1-2, with a possible D match to TRBD1 (5 bases). Germline assignment: CDR1 SGHKS and CDR2 YYEKEE (reference sequence). Trimming stripped 4 bases from V and 1 base from J, with 8 bases between. The CDR3 contains 13 residues. For the CDR3, the DNA is TGTGCCAGCAGCCATGACAGTAACTATGGCTACACCTTC. This codes for CASSHDSNYGYTF.

J is TRBJ2-3 and V is TRBV9; 10 nucleotides align to TRBD2. The germline V gene has CDR1 SGDLS and CDR2 YYNGEE. This CDR3 contains 16 residues. The V gene end was trimmed by 0 bases and the J gene end by 4 bases; junction bases not matched to a gene: 5. The CDR3 DNA follows: TGTGCCAGCAGCGTAGGGTCTAGCGGGAGCTCAGATACGCAGTATTTT. Its protein is CASSVGSSGSSDTQYF.

The chain combines TRBV10-3 with TRBJ2-6, with D possibly being TRBD2 (5 bases). This CDR3 comprises 16 residues. V was trimmed by 2 bases and J by 3 bases, leaving 11 bases between them. Germline V gene sequence: CDR1 ENHRY, CDR2 SYGVKD. CDR3 region: CAISEIRGFGANVLTF. Written as DNA, the CDR3 is TGTGCCATCAGTGAGATTAGAGGGTTTGGGGCCAACGTCCTGACTTTC.

The J gene is TRBJ2-5, the V gene TRBV5-1; possibly TRBD2 for D (6 bases). CDR1 and CDR2 (germline): SGHRS, YFSETQ. The CDR3 has 15 amino acids. V was shortened by 0 bases and J by 2 bases, with 11 bases between the two germline ends. The DNA of the CDR3 is TGCGCCAGCAGCTTGGAGCTAGCGTCACAAGAGACCCAGTACTTC. Amino acids: CASSLELASQETQYF.

CDR3 in amino acids: CASSDTSIGTGELFF. The CDR3, as DNA: TGTGCCAGCAGTGATACTAGTATCGGGACCGGGGAGCTGTTTTTT. The chain couples TRBV7-7 to TRBJ2-2; D perhaps matches TRBD2 (5 bases). The V gene lost 6 bases and the J gene lost 5 bases, with 16 bases spanning the gap. The CDR3 runs 15 residues. Germline CDR1 SSHAT, CDR2 FNYEAQ (reference sequence).

J is TRBJ2-3 and V is TRBV4-3; 8 bases align to TRBD1. This CDR3 is 13 amino acids long. The V gene's germline CDR1 is LGHNA and CDR2 YSLEER. J gave up 8 bases and V 3 bases, and 4 bases lay outside the gene matches. The CDR3 spells CASSQGTGGTQYF. The CDR3 DNA is TGCGCCAGCAGCCAGGGGACAGGAGGTACGCAGTATTTT.

Only one count was recorded for this clone. The V gene is TRBV19, the J gene TRBJ1-4, with 8 bases matching TRBD1. Germline CDR1 and CDR2: LNHDA and SQIVND (reference sequence). The CDR3 spans 14 residues. J lost 8 bases, V lost 7 bases, and 9 bases had no gene match. CDR3 nucleotides: TGTGCCAGTAAGACAGGGGCCATAGAAGAAAAACTGTTTTTT. This translates into CASKTGAIEEKLFF. The whole variable domain, remainder taken from reference TRBV19 and TRBJ1-4, is DGGITQSPKYLFRKEGQNVTLSCEQNLNHDAMYWYRQDPGQGLRLIYYSQIVNDFQKGDIAEGYSVSREKKESFPLTVTSAQKNPTAFYLCASKTGAIEEKLFFGSGTQLSVL.

The chain combines TRBV15 with TRBJ2-5; TRBD2 matches at 16 bases. The trim removed 5 bases at V and 5 bases at J, leaving 5 bases unmatched. The CDR3 is 16 amino acids. From germline, CDR1 is LNHNV and CDR2 YYDKDF (reference sequence). The CDR3 reads CATSPGLAGGRETQYF. The CDR3, as DNA: TGTGCCACCAGCCCGGGACTAGCGGGGGGGCGGGAGACCCAGTACTTC.

The rearrangement uses TRBV30 and TRBJ2-2; 9 bases line up with TRBD2. The germline V gene encodes CDR1 GTSNPN and CDR2 SVGIG (reference sequence). J gave up 1 base and V 1 base, and 1 base lay outside the gene matches. This CDR3 has 15 residues. CDR3 protein: CAWSGTSVNTGELFF. The DNA of the CDR3 is TGTGCCTGGAGTGGGACTAGCGTGAACACCGGGGAGCTGTTTTTT.

This sequence joins TRBV11-2 and TRBJ1-1; tentative D call: TRBD1 (6 bases). The CDR3 spans 14 residues. V lost 5 bases and J lost 6, with 16 bases in between. Germline V CDR1 and CDR2: SGHAT, FQNNGV. The CDR3 here is CASSGTGIAPEAFF. CDR3 DNA sequence: TGTGCCAGCAGCGGAACAGGGATCGCCCCTGAAGCTTTCTTT.

The rearrangement joins TRBV30 to TRBJ2-3; 10 bases match TRBD1. V gave up 5 bases and J gave up 5 bases; unmatched junction bases: 1. The CDR3 runs 12 residues. CDR1 is GTSNPN, CDR2 SVGIG, per germline (reference sequence). The CDR3 DNA sequence: TGTGCCTGGGGGGACAGGGGAGATACGCAGTATTTT. Residues: CAWGDRGDTQYF.

The V gene is TRBV27, the J gene TRBJ2-3; 11 bases match TRBD2. The CDR3 totals 18 residues. Germline values: CDR1 MNHEY, CDR2 SMNVEV (reference sequence). The trim removed 5 bases at V and 4 bases at J, leaving 14 bases unmatched. The CDR3 here is CASSKHPELAGVADTQYF. DNA for the CDR3: TGTGCCAGCAGTAAACATCCGGAACTAGCGGGAGTAGCAGATACGCAGTATTTT.

The J gene is TRBJ2-5, the V gene TRBV7-3, with 7 bases aligning to TRBD2. Trimming cost V 3 bases and J 4 bases; bases outside gene matches: 11. From germline, CDR1 is SGHTA and CDR2 FQGTGA. The CDR3 contains 16 residues. The CDR3 here is CASSLSSGGIVETQYF. The CDR3 DNA reads TGTGCCAGCAGCTTGAGTTCGGGGGGAATCGTAGAGACCCAGTACTTC.